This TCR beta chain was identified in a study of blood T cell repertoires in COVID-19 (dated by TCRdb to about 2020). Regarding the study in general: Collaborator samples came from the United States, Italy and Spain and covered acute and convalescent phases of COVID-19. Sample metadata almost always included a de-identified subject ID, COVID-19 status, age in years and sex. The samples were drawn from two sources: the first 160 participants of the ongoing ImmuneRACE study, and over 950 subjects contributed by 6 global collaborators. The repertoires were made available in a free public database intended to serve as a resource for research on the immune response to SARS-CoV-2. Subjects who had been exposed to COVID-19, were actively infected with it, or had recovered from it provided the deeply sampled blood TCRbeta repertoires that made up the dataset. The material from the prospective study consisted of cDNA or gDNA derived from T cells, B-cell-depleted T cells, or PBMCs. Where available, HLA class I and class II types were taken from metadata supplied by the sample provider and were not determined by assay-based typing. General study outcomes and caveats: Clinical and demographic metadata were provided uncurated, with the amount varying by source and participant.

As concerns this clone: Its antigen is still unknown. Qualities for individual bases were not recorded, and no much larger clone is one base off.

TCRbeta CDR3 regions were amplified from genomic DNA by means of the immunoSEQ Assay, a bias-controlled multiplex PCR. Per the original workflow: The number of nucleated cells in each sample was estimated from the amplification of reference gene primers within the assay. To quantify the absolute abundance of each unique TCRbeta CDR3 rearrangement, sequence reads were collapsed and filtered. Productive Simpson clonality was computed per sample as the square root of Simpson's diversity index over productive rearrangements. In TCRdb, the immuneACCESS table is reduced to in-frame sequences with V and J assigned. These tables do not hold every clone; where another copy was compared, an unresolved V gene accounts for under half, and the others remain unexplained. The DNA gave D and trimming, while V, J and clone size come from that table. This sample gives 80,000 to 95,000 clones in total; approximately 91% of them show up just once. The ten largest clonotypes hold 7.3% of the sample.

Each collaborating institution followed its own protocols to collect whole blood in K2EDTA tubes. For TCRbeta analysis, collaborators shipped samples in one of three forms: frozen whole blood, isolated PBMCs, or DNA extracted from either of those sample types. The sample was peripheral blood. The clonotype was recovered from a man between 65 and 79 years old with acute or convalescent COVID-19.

The CDR3 region: CASSKETGIRTEAFF. The DNA reads as follows: TGTGCCAGTAGTAAAGAAACAGGAATCCGCACTGAAGCTTTCTTT. Recombination connected TRBV19 to TRBJ1-1, and possibly TRBD1, on 5 matching bases. Trimming costs V 4 bases and J 4 bases, and their ends lie 16 bases apart. From the germline V gene (reference sequence), CDR1 is LNHDA and CDR2 is SQIVND. Counted from cysteine to phenylalanine, this CDR3 has 15 amino acids. Only CDR3 DNA remains: 45 bases, in frame from the first base.